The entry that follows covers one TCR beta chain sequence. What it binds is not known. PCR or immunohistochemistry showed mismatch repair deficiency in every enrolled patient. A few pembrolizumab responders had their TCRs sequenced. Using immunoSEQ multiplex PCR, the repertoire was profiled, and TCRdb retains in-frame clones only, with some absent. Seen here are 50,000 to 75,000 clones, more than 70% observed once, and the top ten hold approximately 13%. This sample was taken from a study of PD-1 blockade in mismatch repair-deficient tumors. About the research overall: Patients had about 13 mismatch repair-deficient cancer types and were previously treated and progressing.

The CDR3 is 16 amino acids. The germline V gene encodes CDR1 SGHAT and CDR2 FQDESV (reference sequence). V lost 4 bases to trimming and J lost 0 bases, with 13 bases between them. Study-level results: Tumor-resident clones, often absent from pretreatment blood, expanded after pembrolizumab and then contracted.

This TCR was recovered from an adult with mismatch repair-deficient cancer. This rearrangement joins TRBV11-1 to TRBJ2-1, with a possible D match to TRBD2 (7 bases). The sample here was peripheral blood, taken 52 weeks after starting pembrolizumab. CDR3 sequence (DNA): TGTGCCAGCAGCTCTGGGGGCGGGAGCTCCTACAATGAGCAGTTCTTC. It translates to CASSSGGGSSYNEQFF.